The T cell receptor beta chain under discussion was sequenced for a study of CD8 T cells in ankylosing spondylitis. Study conclusions and caveats: Clones tied to disease were said to be significantly enriched in matched ankylosing spondylitis synovial fluid. Previously reported in reactive arthritis synovial fluid and blood were some of the motif variants. It appeared that ankylosing spondylitis blood was characterized by a TCR beta motif of roughly 8 highly homologous variants.

This clonotype has just a few counts. Antigen unknown. The V gene lost 2 bases and the J gene lost 1 base, with 12 bases spanning the gap. The CDR3 sequence is 16 residues long. Germline loops: CDR1 MNHNS, CDR2 SASEGT. Researchers built TCR beta libraries using quantitative 5'-RACE with molecular barcodes. One entry per CDR3 protein, called by TCRdb with MiXCR from the 5' RACE reads. The data contain fewer than 400,000 distinct CDR3 sequences, more than 20% of them singletons. The origin of this receptor is a male donor with ankylosing spondylitis. The rearrangement uses TRBV6-1 and TRBJ1-5; D unresolved. The specimen was blood, either unsorted or a sorted T cell fraction (not recorded which). CDR3 in DNA: TGTGCCAGCAGTGAAATGGCCGGCAGAAGCAATCAGCCCCAGCATTTT. This encodes CASSEMAGRSNQPQHF.